This TCR beta chain derives from a study of cytomegalovirus exposure and HLA in healthy donors. CDR1 SNHLY and CDR2 FYNNEI come from the germline V gene. CDR3 length: 14 residues. Trimming cost V 6 bases and J 2 bases, with 11 bases left between them. The PCR employed 60 Vbeta primers together with 13 Jbeta primers. Sequencing was performed with immunoSEQ multiplex PCR; in TCRdb, only in-frame clones are kept and a portion is missing. Here the sample spans around 190,000 clones, roughly 77% being singletons. This clone has only one observation. The sequence was obtained from a woman aged 45-65 years in good health and CMV-seronegative. Sequences were obtained from PBMCs. The chain employs TRBV2 and TRBJ2-1, with D possibly matching TRBD1 (6 bases). CDR3 DNA: TGTGCCAGCAGACAGGGTCGGGCCTACAATGAGCAGTTCTTC. Protein sequence: CASRQGRAYNEQFF.